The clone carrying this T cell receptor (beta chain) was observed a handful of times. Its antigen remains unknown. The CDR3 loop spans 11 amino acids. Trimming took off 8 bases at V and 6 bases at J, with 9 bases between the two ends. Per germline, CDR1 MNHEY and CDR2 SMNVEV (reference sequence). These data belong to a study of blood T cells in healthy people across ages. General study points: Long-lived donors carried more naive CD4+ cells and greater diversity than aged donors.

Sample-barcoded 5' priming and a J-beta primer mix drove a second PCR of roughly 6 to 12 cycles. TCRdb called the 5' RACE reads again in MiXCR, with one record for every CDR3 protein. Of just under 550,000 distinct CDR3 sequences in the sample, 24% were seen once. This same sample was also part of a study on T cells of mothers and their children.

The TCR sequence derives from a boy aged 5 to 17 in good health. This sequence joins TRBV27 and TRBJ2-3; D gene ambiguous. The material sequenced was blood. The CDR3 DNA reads TGTGCCAGCGGACCGACGGATACGCAGTATTTT. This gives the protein CASGPTDTQYF.